Each of the 32 T cell receptor beta chains below was sequenced from the same sample in a study of cytomegalovirus exposure and HLA in healthy donors. Primers for the PCR totalled 60 Vbeta and 13 Jbeta. This table comes from immunoSEQ multiplex PCR, and its TCRdb copy is limited to in-frame clones, with some not included. This table holds some 84,000 clones. The sample comprised PBMCs. The receptors stem from a man in his forties or fifties in good health and CMV-seronegative.

The chain joins TRBV29-1 to TRBJ2-7, with a tentative D call TRBD1 (5 bases). V lost 6 bases and J 2 bases, leaving 8 bases between the germline ends. CDR1 and CDR2 (germline): SQVTM, ANQGSEA. The CDR3 length is 11 residues. The CDR3 nucleotides read TGCAGCGTGACAGAACCCTACGAGCAGTACTTC. Protein product: CSVTEPYEQYF.

The rearrangement uses TRBV18 and TRBJ1-4; D unclear. Per germline, CDR1 KGHSH and CDR2 LQKENI. With 0 bases removed from V and 0 bases from J, the gap between germline ends came to 5 bases. This CDR3 contains 15 residues. The CDR3 region has the DNA TGTGCCAGCTCACCACCCAGGACAACTAATGAAAAACTGTTTTTT. Translated: CASSPPRTTNEKLFF.

The chain uses TRBV10-3 and TRBJ1-1; 9 bases are shared with TRBD1. V trimming: 5 bases; J trimming: 7 bases; junction bases outside the gene matches: 5. The CDR3 loop spans 13 amino acids. From germline, CDR1 is ENHRY and CDR2 SYGVKD. DNA of the CDR3: TGTGCCATCAGTAGAACAGGGGGCGATGAAGCTTTCTTT. It codes for CAISRTGGDEAFF.

V gene TRBV19 combines with J gene TRBJ1-2; 7 nucleotides match TRBD1. CDR1 is LNHDA and CDR2 is SQIVND in the germline V gene (reference sequence). The CDR3 is 13 residues long. The V and J ends lost 7 bases and 5 bases, in that order; junction bases with no gene match: 7. The chain's CDR3 is CASTRDRLYGYTF. In DNA, the CDR3 is TGTGCCAGTACCAGGGACAGACTTTATGGCTACACCTTC. Combining the CDR3 with reference TRBV19 and TRBJ1-2 gives the whole variable domain DGGITQSPKYLFRKEGQNVTLSCEQNLNHDAMYWYRQDPGQGLRLIYYSQIVNDFQKGDIAEGYSVSREKKESFPLTVTSAQKNPTAFYLCASTRDRLYGYTFGSGTRLTVV.

This sequence joins TRBV27 and TRBJ2-1; 9 bases are a match to TRBD2. Losses at the gene ends were 5 bases for V and 5 bases for J; bases not matched to a gene: 7. The CDR3 is 15 amino acids. Germline lookup yields CDR1 MNHEY and CDR2 SMNVEV (reference sequence). The CDR3 loop is CASSPGVAGDNEQFF. The CDR3 coding sequence is TGTGCCAGCAGTCCCGGGGTAGCGGGGGACAATGAGCAGTTCTTC.

This chain joins TRBV29-1 and TRBJ1-1; D remains ambiguous. Germline CDR1 SQVTM, CDR2 ANQGSEA. This CDR3 region has 14 residues. Trimming left V 1 base short and J 5 bases short, with 14 bases between. The CDR3 sequence is CSVEGATGWTEAFF. Written as DNA, the CDR3 is TGCAGCGTTGAAGGGGCCACGGGGTGGACTGAAGCTTTCTTT. Looking up the rest from reference TRBV29-1 and TRBJ1-1 gives the full variable domain: SAVISQKPSRDICQRGTSLTIQCQVDSQVTMMFWYRQQPGQSLTLIATANQGSEATYESGFVIDKFPISRPNLTFSTLTVSNMSPEDSSIYLCSVEGATGWTEAFFGQGTRLTVV.

This sequence joins TRBV11-2 and TRBJ2-5, with TRBD2 matching 10 bases. V dropped 1 base and J dropped 5; count of bases not matched to a gene: 4. Germline lookup yields CDR1 SGHAT and CDR2 FQNNGV. The length of the CDR3 is 15 residues. CDR3 nucleotides: TGTGCCAGCAGCTTAGGGGGACTAGCGTGGGAGACCCAGTACTTC. Translated: CASSLGGLAWETQYF.

CDR3 loop: CASSLQGGGLYEQYF. The CDR3 DNA sequence: TGTGCCAGCAGTTTACAAGGGGGCGGGCTCTACGAGCAGTACTTC. The chain employs TRBV28 and TRBJ2-7, with TRBD1 matching over 7 bases. With V trimmed by 2 bases and J by 3 bases, 7 bases remained unmatched. The CDR3 has 15 residues. Germline loops: CDR1 MDHEN, CDR2 SYDVKM.

The CDR3 region has the DNA TGTGCCAGCAACGACAGGGGGACATCCTATGGCTACACCTTC. Translated: CASNDRGTSYGYTF. The chain links TRBV6-1 to TRBJ1-2, with 9 bases that match TRBD1. Germline V CDR1 and CDR2: MNHNS, SASEGT. With V trimmed by 7 bases and J by 4 bases, 7 bases remained unmatched. This CDR3 is built from 14 residues.

This chain uses TRBV18 with TRBJ2-5; D is perhaps TRBD1 (6 bases). CDR3 length: 15 residues. Trimming took off 4 bases at V and 3 bases at J, with 15 bases between the two ends. Germline loops: CDR1 KGHSH, CDR2 LQKENI. CDR3 protein: CASSQQGPPEETQYF. The DNA for the CDR3 is TGTGCCAGCTCACAACAGGGTCCCCCCGAAGAGACCCAGTACTTC.

The chain has TRBV5-4 and TRBJ2-5; 10 bases align to TRBD1. After removal of 5 bases from V and 5 bases from J, the junction contained 6 bases not matched to a gene. The CDR3 spans 14 residues. Germline V lookup: CDR1 SGHNT, CDR2 YYREEE (reference sequence). CDR3 region: CASRRDRGSETQYF. CDR3 nucleotides: TGTGCCAGCAGAAGGGACAGGGGATCGGAGACCCAGTACTTC. Full variable domain (outside the CDR3, taken from reference TRBV5-4 and TRBJ2-5): ETGVTQSPTHLIKTRGQQVTLRCSSQSGHNTVSWYQQALGQGPQFIFQYYREEENGRGNFPPRFSGLQFPNYSSELNVNALELDDSALYLCASRRDRGSETQYFGPGTRLLVL.

The rearrangement links TRBV7-8 to TRBJ2-1, with a tentative D call TRBD1 (5 bases). Trimming left V 5 bases short and J 9 bases short, with 17 bases between. The germline CDR1 and CDR2 sequences are SGHVS and FQNEAQ. The CDR3 covers 14 residues. This CDR3 reads CASSIKQGNGEQFF. The DNA of the CDR3 is TGTGCCAGCAGCATAAAGCAGGGTAACGGTGAGCAGTTCTTC.

V gene TRBV27 combines with J gene TRBJ2-7; 9 bases agree with TRBD1. This CDR3 has 14 amino acids. Germline V gene lookup returns CDR1 MNHEY and CDR2 SMNVEV (reference sequence). V gave up 5 bases and J gave up 5 bases; unmatched junction bases: 7. CDR3 bases: TGTGCCAGCAGTCGGACAGGGGTAGTCAACGAGCAGTACTTC. As protein: CASSRTGVVNEQYF.

Worth noting for this clone: It is likely a read error, because the conserved phenylalanine at the end of the CDR3 is missing. This chain connects TRBV29-1 to TRBJ1-2; D may be TRBD1 (6 bases). Germline V gene data show CDR1 as SQVTM and CDR2 as ANQGSEA. V was trimmed by 7 bases and J by 2 bases, leaving 14 bases between them. This CDR3 contains 13 residues. CDR3 residues: CSAGTGSNYGYTS. For the CDR3, the DNA is TGCAGCGCCGGCACAGGGTCAAACTATGGCTACACCTCC.

This chain links TRBV7-9 with TRBJ2-1; 10 positions agree with TRBD2. Unmatched junction bases numbered 3, after V lost 5 bases and J lost 2 bases. The CDR3 loop spans 15 amino acids. Germline lookup yields CDR1 SEHNR and CDR2 FQNEAQ (reference sequence). The CDR3 region has the DNA TGTGCCAGCAGCCATAGCGGGGGGACCTACAATGAGCAGTTCTTC. It specifies CASSHSGGTYNEQFF.

V usage is TRBV9 and J usage is TRBJ2-7, with D possibly matching TRBD2 (7 bases). This CDR3 is 15 amino acids long. Germline loops: CDR1 SGDLS, CDR2 YYNGEE. The V gene lost 0 bases and the J gene lost 1 base, with 11 bases spanning the gap. This CDR3 reads CASSVGGGLSYEQYF. The CDR3 DNA reads as TGTGCCAGCAGCGTAGGGGGGGGCCTATCCTACGAGCAGTACTTC.

CDR3 DNA: TGTGCCAGCAGTGACTCAACGGGGGAGTACAATGAGCAGTTCTTC. Protein product: CASSDSTGEYNEQFF. The gene calls are TRBV6-4 and TRBJ2-1; possible D gene TRBD2, 6 bases. Trimming cost V 0 bases and J 4 bases, with 10 bases left between them. CDR3 size: 15 residues. CDR1 and CDR2 (germline): MRHNA, SNTAGT.

This sequence joins TRBV5-4 and TRBJ1-1; D uncertain. The CDR3 is 12 residues long. Germline loops: CDR1 SGHNT, CDR2 YYREEE (reference sequence). V lost 4 bases to trimming and J lost 1 base, with 5 bases between them. DNA for the CDR3: TGTGCCAGCAGCCAACAGAACACTGAAGCTTTCTTT. It encodes CASSQQNTEAFF.

In the case of this clone: Other nucleotide sequences from this sample produce the same CDR3. This chain connects TRBV7-9 to TRBJ1-2, with 12 nucleotides matching TRBD1. CDR1 is SEHNR and CDR2 is FQNEAQ in the germline V gene (reference sequence). The CDR3 contains 18 residues. With 5 bases clipped from V and 7 bases from J, the junction kept 17 bases outside the gene matches. The chain's CDR3 is CASSGAPGQGAFLFGYTF. The CDR3 region has the DNA TGTGCCAGCAGCGGGGCTCCGGGACAGGGGGCATTCTTATTTGGCTACACCTTC. Variable domain in full (rest from reference TRBV7-9 and TRBJ1-2): DTGVSQNPRHKITKRGQNVTFRCDPISEHNRLYWYRQTLGQGPEFLTYFQNEAQLEKSRLLSDRFSAERPKGSFSTLEIQRTEQGDSAMYLCASSGAPGQGAFLFGYTFGSGTRLTVV.

V and J are TRBV5-5 and TRBJ2-1; D is perhaps TRBD1 (6 bases). Trimming removed 4 bases at V and 0 bases at J, with 14 bases between. Germline V gives CDR1 SGHKS, CDR2 YYEKEE (reference sequence). The CDR3 runs 16 residues. CDR3 residues: CASSLTGISSYNEQFF. CDR3 nucleotides: TGTGCCAGCAGCCTAACAGGGATTAGCTCCTACAATGAGCAGTTCTTC.

J is TRBJ2-1 and V is TRBV6-6; 11 positions match TRBD2. The junction had 8 bases not matched to a gene; V was cut back by 5 bases and J by 5 bases. Germline V lookup: CDR1 MNHNY, CDR2 SVGAGI (reference sequence). The CDR3 is 16 amino acids. This CDR3 reads CASSTTSSGGNNEQFF. DNA for the CDR3: TGTGCCAGCAGTACCACTTCTAGCGGGGGGAACAATGAGCAGTTCTTC.

The chain recombines TRBV9 with TRBJ2-1, with D possibly matching TRBD2 (5 bases). The CDR3 spans 15 residues. Germline CDR1 SGDLS, CDR2 YYNGEE. With 0 bases removed from V and 6 bases from J, the gap between germline ends came to 13 bases. The CDR3 DNA sequence: TGTGCCAGCAGCGTAGTGTCGGGGATCGCCAATGAGCAGTTCTTC. Protein product: CASSVVSGIANEQFF. The full variable domain, with the rest looked up from reference TRBV9 and TRBJ2-1, is DSGVTQTPKHLITATGQRVTLRCSPRSGDLSVYWYQQSLDQGLQFLIQYYNGEERAKGNILERFSAQQFPDLHSELNLSSLELGDSALYFCASSVVSGIANEQFFGPGTRLTVL.

V gene TRBV10-2 combines with J gene TRBJ1-2; 9 bases are a match to TRBD1. Trimming removed 4 bases from V and 3 bases from J; junction bases left unmatched: 15. CDR1 and CDR2 (germline): WSHSY, SAAADI. There are 18 residues in the CDR3. CDR3 protein: CASSGAPGQGNVDYGYTF. CDR3 nucleotide sequence: TGCGCCAGCAGTGGGGCCCCGGGACAGGGTAACGTCGACTATGGCTACACCTTC.

The V gene is TRBV6-6, the J gene TRBJ1-1, with 7 bases fitting TRBD1. Unmatched junction bases numbered 10, after V lost 6 bases and J lost 3 bases. Germline CDR1 MNHNY, CDR2 SVGAGI (reference sequence). The CDR3 runs 15 residues. As DNA, the CDR3 is TGTGCCAGCAGCAAAGGCCAGGGGGTGGACACTGAAGCTTTCTTT. As protein: CASSKGQGVDTEAFF.

The chain employs TRBV14 and TRBJ2-5; 7 bases match TRBD1. The CDR3 extends over 17 amino acids. V gave up 1 base and J gave up 4 bases; unmatched junction bases: 12. CDR1 and CDR2 from the germline V gene are SGHDN and FVKESK. In DNA, the CDR3 is TGTGCCAGCAGCCAAGCCAGGGGGAACAAGGTTACAGAGACCCAGTACTTC. Its protein product is CASSQARGNKVTETQYF.

The chain links TRBV5-1 to TRBJ1-6; D uncertain. This CDR3 spans 14 amino acids. With 0 bases removed from V and 7 bases from J, the gap between germline ends came to 8 bases. Per the germline V gene, CDR1 is SGHRS and CDR2 is YFSETQ. The DNA of the CDR3 is TGCGCCAGCAGCTTGGAACCGGGAAATTCACCCCTCCACTTT. Residues: CASSLEPGNSPLHF.

V is TRBV9 and J is TRBJ1-1, with TRBD1 as a possible D gene (6 bases). Germline values: CDR1 SGDLS, CDR2 YYNGEE. The CDR3 loop spans 16 amino acids. Trimming pared 2 bases from V and 4 bases from J, leaving 18 bases between. Here the CDR3 DNA reads TGTGCCAGCAGCGTTTGGGCAGGGAGGGGGGCCACTGAAGCTTTCTTT. Its protein is CASSVWAGRGATEAFF. The full variable domain, completed using reference TRBV9 and TRBJ1-1, is DSGVTQTPKHLITATGQRVTLRCSPRSGDLSVYWYQQSLDQGLQFLIQYYNGEERAKGNILERFSAQQFPDLHSELNLSSLELGDSALYFCASSVWAGRGATEAFFGQGTRLTVV.

The chain combines TRBV14 with TRBJ2-1; perhaps TRBD1 as D (5 bases). This CDR3 is built from 15 residues. Germline values: CDR1 SGHDN, CDR2 FVKESK. The V end lost 0 bases, the J end lost 5 bases, and 11 bases lay between the germline ends. CDR3 in amino acids: CASSQDATENNEQFF. CDR3 sequence (DNA): TGTGCCAGCAGCCAAGACGCGACAGAAAACAATGAGCAGTTCTTC. The entire variable domain, with the rest obtained from reference TRBV14 and TRBJ2-1, is as follows: EAGVTQFPSHSVIEKGQTVTLRCDPISGHDNLYWYRRVMGKEIKFLLHFVKESKQDESGMPNNRFLAERTGGTYSTLKVQPAELEDSGVYFCASSQDATENNEQFFGPGTRLTVL.

The chain's CDR3 is CASSGLRDRGRESSYEQYF. In DNA form, the CDR3 reads TGTGCCAGCAGCGGACTACGGGACAGGGGGCGCGAATCCTCCTACGAGCAGTACTTC. The chain uses TRBV9 and TRBJ2-7, with 12 bases fitting TRBD1. The CDR3 has 19 amino acids. Trimming at V came to 3 bases and at J to 0 bases, leaving 13 bases not matched to a gene. The germline CDR1 and CDR2 sequences are SGDLS and YYNGEE.

The chain recombines TRBV5-1 with TRBJ2-1, with TRBD2 matching over 8 bases. The CDR3 consists of 15 residues. V lost 1 base to trimming and J lost 8 bases; unmatched junction nucleotides: 8. Germline CDR1 SGHRS, CDR2 YFSETQ. This chain's CDR3 is CASSLIGGGLYEQFF. The CDR3 region has the DNA TGCGCCAGCAGCTTGATCGGGGGGGGCCTTTATGAGCAGTTCTTC.

The CDR3 nucleotides are TGTGCCAGCAGCGCCCGGACAGGGGGCACAGATACGCAGTATTTT. It specifies CASSARTGGTDTQYF. V is TRBV9 and J is TRBJ2-3; 9 positions match TRBD1. V shed 3 bases and J 1 base; nucleotides not matched to a gene: 3. Per the germline V gene, CDR1 is SGDLS and CDR2 is YYNGEE. CDR3 length: 15 amino acids. The variable domain in full, completed from reference TRBV9 and TRBJ2-3, reads DSGVTQTPKHLITATGQRVTLRCSPRSGDLSVYWYQQSLDQGLQFLIQYYNGEERAKGNILERFSAQQFPDLHSELNLSSLELGDSALYFCASSARTGGTDTQYFGPGTRLTVL.

The rearrangement joins TRBV7-9 to TRBJ1-2; D is possibly TRBD1 (5 bases). The CDR3 is 15 amino acids. Trimming removed 3 bases at V and 2 bases at J, with 13 bases between. Germline V lookup: CDR1 SEHNR, CDR2 FQNEAQ (reference sequence). The CDR3 sequence: CASSFYGQPNYGYTF. CDR3 DNA: TGTGCCAGCAGCTTTTATGGACAACCAAACTATGGCTACACCTTC.